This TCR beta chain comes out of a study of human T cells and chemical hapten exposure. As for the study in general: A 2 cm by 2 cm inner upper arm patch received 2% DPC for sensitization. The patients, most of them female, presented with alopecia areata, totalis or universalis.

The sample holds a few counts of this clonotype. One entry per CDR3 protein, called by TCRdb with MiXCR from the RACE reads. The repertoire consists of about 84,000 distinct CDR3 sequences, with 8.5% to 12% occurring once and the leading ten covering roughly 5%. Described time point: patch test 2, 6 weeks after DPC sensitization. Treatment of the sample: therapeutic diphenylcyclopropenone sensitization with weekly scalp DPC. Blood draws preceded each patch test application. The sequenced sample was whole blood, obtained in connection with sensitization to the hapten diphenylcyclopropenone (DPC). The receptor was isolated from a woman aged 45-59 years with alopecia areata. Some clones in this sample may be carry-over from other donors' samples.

The CDR3 bases are TGCAGCGCACCGGGAGCAGGGACTGAAGCTTTCTTT. Its protein is CSAPGAGTEAFF. The chain uses TRBV29-1 and TRBJ1-1, with D perhaps matching TRBD1 (5 bases). The V gene's germline CDR1 is SQVTM and CDR2 ANQGSEA. Between the trimmed V and J ends, which lost 7 bases and 5 bases, there was a span of 14 bases. The CDR3 is 12 amino acids.